This T cell receptor (beta chain) appears in the sequencing data of a study of blood T cell repertoires in COVID-19. Per the original methods: Reference gene primers were amplified, and this amplification served to estimate nucleated cell counts. TCRdb keeps only in-frame clones here, not all; method: immunoSEQ multiplex PCR. That table furnishes V, J and clone size, whereas the DNA furnished D and trimming. The data show 150,000 to 180,000 clones, nearly 80% seen once. This CDR3 spans 13 amino acids. V was cut by 6 bases and J by 8 bases, with 16 bases left in between. The chain recombines TRBV12-3 or TRBV12-4 with TRBJ1-2, with D maybe TRBD1 (6 bases). The sample comprised peripheral blood. This clonotype was sampled from an elderly man with acute or convalescent COVID-19. CDR3 in DNA: TGTGCCAGCAGCTCAACAGGGTCGGGGGGCTACACCTTC. Translated: CASSSTGSGGYTF.